These 32 T cell receptor beta chains share one sample of origin, sequenced in a study of T-cell memory formation after mild COVID-19 (dated by TCRdb to 2020 to 2023). The library was obtained by 5' RACE. Sequenced on an Illumina NovaSeq 6000. TCRdb trimmed public reads at Q25 via fastp, called clones via MiXCR and kept in-frame beta chains. Under each unique CDR3 protein, matching rows form one entry showing the most common genes and DNA. For this sample there are roughly 500,000 distinct CDR3 sequences; about a fifth appear just once. The top ten constitute 9.5% to 15% of the sample. What was sequenced was PBMCs or a T cell subset sorted from them (not recorded which). Source of these receptors: an adult woman who had mild COVID-19 (a few samples of this study predate the infection). The sample titles of this study are shuffled in the database, so cell type and time point are left out; the donor was told from shared clones.

This clonotype has more than one count but fewer than ten. The chain employs TRBV19 and TRBJ2-1; D is undetermined. CDR1 LNHDA and CDR2 SQIVND come from the germline V gene (reference sequence). The CDR3 runs to 13 residues. V lost 3 bases and J 3 bases, leaving 6 bases between the germline ends. CDR3 nucleotide sequence: TGTGCCAGTAGTATCGACCTCTACAATGAGCAGTTCTTC. Residues: CASSIDLYNEQFF.

The chain is built from TRBV4-2 and TRBJ2-1; TRBD2 matches at 10 bases. The CDR3 loop spans 16 amino acids. The junction had 7 bases not matched to a gene; V was cut back by 0 bases and J by 8 bases. Germline V gene data show CDR1 as LGHNA and CDR2 as YNFKEQ. Here the CDR3 DNA reads TGTGCCAGCAGCCAAGAAGTAGCGGGGGGAATGGATGAGCAGTTCTTC. Translation: CASSQEVAGGMDEQFF.

In regard to this clonotype: An end of the junction differs from the germline gene, which may be a read error. This chain links TRBV7-9 with TRBJ2-3; the match to TRBD1 covers 8 bases. The V gene's germline CDR1 is SEHNR and CDR2 FQNEAQ (reference sequence). This CDR3 comprises 16 residues. Here the CDR3 reads CAISSPGGVDTDTQYF. CDR3 bases: TGTGCCATCAGCTCCCCAGGGGGCGTAGATACAGATACGCAGTATTTT.

This clonotype was recorded at least ten times. The CDR3 loop reads CASSQGLAGQETQYF. Here the CDR3 DNA reads TGTGCCAGCAGCCAAGGACTAGCGGGGCAAGAGACCCAGTACTTC. This sequence joins TRBV4-2 and TRBJ2-5, with 11 bases lining up with TRBD2. V lost 1 base to trimming and J lost 2 bases; unmatched junction nucleotides: 0. The V gene's germline CDR1 is LGHNA and CDR2 YNFKEQ. The CDR3 extends over 15 amino acids.

The sample holds a few counts of this clonotype. The chain combines TRBV3-1 with TRBJ1-2; D not resolved. V was pared by 6 bases and J by 4 bases, with 12 bases between. Germline CDR1 reads LGHDT; CDR2 reads YNNKEL (reference sequence). The CDR3 runs 13 residues. This chain's CDR3 is CASSQSPPYGYTF. Here the CDR3 DNA reads TGTGCCAGCAGTCAATCTCCCCCCTATGGCTACACCTTC.

This chain uses TRBV7-2 with TRBJ2-7, with TRBD2 matching 15 bases. The germline CDR1 and CDR2 sequences are SGHTA and FQGNSA. The V segment lost 4 bases and the J segment 4 bases; nucleotides outside the gene matches: 8. The CDR3 extends over 17 amino acids. The CDR3 coding sequence is TGTGCCAGCAGCTACACTCGGACTAGCGGGAGGGGTTACGAGCAGTACTTC. It translates to CASSYTRTSGRGYEQYF.

This sequence joins TRBV30 and TRBJ2-1; D is unresolved. CDR1 is GTSNPN and CDR2 is SVGIG in the germline V gene (reference sequence). V lost 3 bases to trimming and J lost 6 bases, with 12 bases between them. The CDR3 totals 13 residues. The CDR3 loop is CAWRRNWSNEQFF. CDR3 nucleotide sequence: TGTGCCTGGAGGCGAAACTGGAGCAATGAGCAGTTCTTC.

This clonotype was observed at least ten times. The chain has TRBV20-1 and TRBJ2-1, with no clear D. The CDR3 length is 11 residues. Germline CDR1 and CDR2: DFQATT and SNEGSKA (reference sequence). V was trimmed by 4 bases and J by 4 bases, leaving 5 bases between them. The CDR3 sequence: CSATMYNEQFF. The CDR3 nucleotides read TGCAGTGCTACGATGTACAATGAGCAGTTCTTC.

This clonotype was observed a few times. This chain uses TRBV10-3 with TRBJ2-7, with D perhaps given as TRBD1 or TRBD2 (5 bases each). Deletions cut 6 bases from V and 5 bases from J, with 5 bases between. Germline V gene sequence: CDR1 ENHRY, CDR2 SYGVKD. CDR3 length equals 10 residues. The CDR3 nucleotides are TGTGCCATCAGGGGGGACGAGCAGTACTTC. The encoded protein is CAIRGDEQYF.

The V gene is TRBV29-1, the J gene TRBJ1-1, with D perhaps matching TRBD1 (5 bases). Trimming took 6 bases from V and 1 from J, leaving 15 bases between them. The V gene's germline CDR1 is SQVTM and CDR2 ANQGSEA. The CDR3 totals 14 residues. The CDR3, as DNA: TGCAGCGTCGGCTTGAGAGACAGGAACACTGAAGCTTTCTTT. Translating gives CSVGLRDRNTEAFF.

Only a few counts were recorded for this clonotype. The chain has TRBV20-1 and TRBJ1-5, with 7 bases lining up with TRBD1. Germline V CDR1 and CDR2: DFQATT, SNEGSKA (reference sequence). The CDR3 is 19 amino acids. V lost 0 bases and J lost 1; bases outside the gene matches: 15. As DNA, the CDR3 is TGCAGTGCTAGAGATGCGGCTGGAGGGACAGTTCGGAGCAATCAGCCCCAGCATTTT. Translated, it gives CSARDAAGGTVRSNQPQHF.

This sequence joins TRBV18 and TRBJ2-7, with a possible D match to TRBD1 (6 bases). The CDR3 is 13 residues long. Germline loops: CDR1 KGHSH, CDR2 LQKENI. Trimming removed 4 bases from V and 11 bases from J, with 18 bases in between. CDR3 DNA sequence: TGTGCCAGCTCACAGGAAGACAGGTTCGGGGAGTACTTC. Its translation is CASSQEDRFGEYF.

The rearrangement links TRBV29-1 to TRBJ1-2, with 8 bases identical to TRBD1. The CDR3 consists of 15 residues. V shed 4 bases and J 2 bases; nucleotides not matched to a gene: 9. Germline CDR1 reads SQVTM; CDR2 reads ANQGSEA. CDR3 amino acids: CSVGYATGVNYGYTF. In nucleotides, the CDR3 is TGCAGCGTTGGGTACGCGACAGGGGTAAACTATGGCTACACCTTC.

In its sample, this clonotype was seen many times. The rearrangement links TRBV5-5 to TRBJ2-7; TRBD1 might be the D (7 bases). Germline CDR1 SGHKS, CDR2 YYEKEE (reference sequence). This CDR3 has 13 amino acids. V was cut by 1 base and J by 4 bases, with 9 bases left in between. This CDR3 is CASSLPGGYEQYF. The CDR3 DNA follows: TGTGCCAGCAGCTTGCCAGGGGGGTACGAGCAGTACTTC.

This clonotype was observed a few times. The rearrangement links TRBV5-6 to TRBJ1-1; TRBD1 matches 8 bases. Unmatched junction bases numbered 5, after V lost 4 bases and J lost 6 bases. The CDR3 has 13 amino acids. Germline V CDR1 and CDR2: SGHDT, YYEEEE. Here the CDR3 reads CASSGQGWAEAFF. DNA for the CDR3: TGTGCCAGCAGCGGACAGGGATGGGCTGAAGCTTTCTTT.

The CDR3 nucleotides are TGTGCCAGCAGCCCTGGGCCTCAGTTAGGGACCCAGTACTTC. Its protein product is CASSPGPQLGTQYF. This chain uses TRBV7-2 with TRBJ2-5; D is unclear. With 5 bases removed from V and 7 bases from J, the gap between germline ends came to 17 bases. The V gene's germline CDR1 is SGHTA and CDR2 FQGNSA. The CDR3 extends over 14 amino acids. The variable domain in full, completed from reference TRBV7-2 and TRBJ2-5, reads GAGVSQSPSNKVTEKGKDVELRCDPISGHTALYWYRQSLGQGLEFLIYFQGNSAPDKSGLPSDRFSAERTGGSVSTLTIQRTQQEDSAVYLCASSPGPQLGTQYFGPGTRLLVL.

This clonotype occurred many times. This chain uses TRBV24-1 with TRBJ2-7; TRBD2 aligns across 12 bases. The junction had 6 bases not matched to a gene; V was cut back by 2 bases and J by 5 bases. The CDR3 is 16 residues long. Germline-derived CDR1 and CDR2 are KGHDR and SFDVKD. CDR3 in DNA: TGTGCCACCAGTGATTCGGGACTAGCGGGTGGAAACGAGCAGTACTTC. It yields the protein CATSDSGLAGGNEQYF.

This clonotype occurred a few times. The chain joins TRBV20-1 to TRBJ2-2, with D unclear. Germline loops: CDR1 DFQATT, CDR2 SNEGSKA (reference sequence). The CDR3 sequence is 17 residues long. Trimming stripped 2 bases from V and 0 bases from J, with 16 bases between. CDR3 DNA sequence: TGCAGTGCTAGACACAAAGAGCAGCTCGCGAACACCGGGGAGCTGTTTTTT. Protein: CSARHKEQLANTGELFF.

This clonotype was seen more than once but under ten times. This chain joins TRBV20-1 and TRBJ2-2, with D possibly being TRBD1 (6 bases). V lost 0 bases, J lost 5 bases, and 13 bases lay in between. The CDR3 totals 15 residues. Germline V gene lookup returns CDR1 DFQATT and CDR2 SNEGSKA (reference sequence). CDR3 nucleotides: TGCAGTGCTAGAGAACAGGGTAAAGCAACCGGGGAGCTGTTTTTT. Translating gives CSAREQGKATGELFF.

This clonotype appeared once. The chain is built from TRBV9 and TRBJ2-1, with D possibly being TRBD2 (5 bases). Deletions cut 3 bases from V and 5 bases from J, with 9 bases between. The germline gives CDR1 SGDLS, CDR2 YYNGEE. There are 13 residues in the CDR3. This CDR3 is CASSEYGDNEQFF. The CDR3 DNA sequence: TGTGCCAGCAGCGAGTACGGGGACAATGAGCAGTTCTTC.

This clonotype occurred a few times. The chain uses TRBV7-2 and TRBJ2-5; a weak D match, TRBD2 (6 bases). The CDR3 spans 13 residues. CDR1 is SGHTA, CDR2 FQGNSA, per germline. The V and J ends lost 3 bases and 5 bases respectively, with 10 bases between them. The CDR3 reads CASSFTSYETQYF. The CDR3 DNA follows: TGTGCCAGCAGCTTCACTAGCTATGAGACCCAGTACTTC.

The chain uses TRBV4-3 and TRBJ2-2, with 14 bases that match TRBD2. The CDR3 has 20 residues. V shed 0 bases, J shed 0 bases, and the junction held 6 bases outside the gene matches. Germline V gene sequence: CDR1 LGHNA, CDR2 YSLEER. CDR3 in amino acids: CASSQDRLAGGITNTGELFF. The CDR3 DNA sequence: TGCGCCAGCAGCCAAGATCGACTAGCGGGAGGGATAACGAACACCGGGGAGCTGTTTTTT.

This clonotype has more than one count but fewer than ten. The gene calls are TRBV5-1 and TRBJ1-4; D possibly corresponds to TRBD1 (5 bases). The CDR3 has 14 residues. The germline V and J ends were trimmed by 4 bases and 5 bases, with 12 bases remaining between them. Germline V CDR1 and CDR2: SGHRS, YFSETQ. The CDR3 sequence: CASSQAGGNEKLFF. The CDR3 DNA sequence: TGCGCCAGCAGCCAGGCGGGGGGAAATGAAAAACTGTTTTTT.

The chain carries TRBV27 and TRBJ1-2; tentative D call: TRBD1 (6 bases). The V end lost 6 bases, the J end lost 2 bases, and 16 bases lay between the germline ends. Germline-derived CDR1 and CDR2 are MNHEY and SMNVEV (reference sequence). The CDR3 consists of 15 residues. The CDR3 reads CASSALGGPNYGYTF. The CDR3 DNA reads TGTGCCAGCAGCGCATTGGGGGGCCCCAACTATGGCTACACCTTC.

This clonotype was detected a few times. This rearrangement joins TRBV25-1 to TRBJ2-2; TRBD1 matches at 9 bases. V lost 7 bases, J lost 1 base, and 4 bases stayed unmatched. From germline, CDR1 is MGHDK and CDR2 SYGVNS. This CDR3 is built from 15 residues. CDR3 sequence (DNA): TGTGCCAGCATACAGGGGGCAGGGAACACCGGGGAGCTGTTTTTT. Translating it yields CASIQGAGNTGELFF. Full variable domain (missing parts from reference TRBV25-1 and TRBJ2-2): EADIYQTPRYLVIGTGKKITLECSQTMGHDKMYWYQQDPGMELHLIHYSYGVNSTEKGDLSSESTVSRIRTEHFPLTLESARPSHTSQYLCASIQGAGNTGELFFGEGSRLTVL.

This clonotype was found a few times. This chain links TRBV20-1 with TRBJ2-1; TRBD2 matches at 7 bases. CDR1 is DFQATT, CDR2 SNEGSKA, per germline (reference sequence). With V trimmed by 1 base and J by 6 bases, 12 bases remained unmatched. The CDR3 length is 16 residues. Written as DNA, the CDR3 is TGCAGTGCTAGAGTAGTGGAAAGCGGGGAGTTCAATGAGCAGTTCTTC. As protein: CSARVVESGEFNEQFF.

This clonotype has a count of ten or more. The chain has TRBV20-1 and TRBJ1-2; D is unresolved. The CDR3 runs to 13 residues. V was clipped by 0 bases and J by 7 bases, with 12 bases between them. In germline, CDR1 is DFQATT, CDR2 SNEGSKA (reference sequence). The CDR3 here is CSARDSGSLGYTF. Written as DNA, the CDR3 is TGCAGTGCTAGAGATTCCGGGTCCCTTGGCTACACCTTC.

This clonotype turned up a few times. This sequence joins TRBV7-8 and TRBJ2-1; TRBD1 might be the D (7 bases). The V and J ends lost 5 bases and 6 bases respectively, with 14 bases between them. The CDR3 sequence is 14 residues long. Germline V gene data show CDR1 as SGHVS and CDR2 as FQNEAQ. The DNA of the CDR3 is TGTGCCAGCAGCCATGCAGGGGGGACCAATGAGCAGTTCTTC. It encodes CASSHAGGTNEQFF.

This chain links TRBV3-1 with TRBJ1-1; a weak D match, TRBD1 (5 bases). CDR1 LGHDT and CDR2 YNNKEL come from the germline V gene (reference sequence). The CDR3 contains 13 residues. Deletions cut 0 bases from V and 11 bases from J, with 13 bases between. CDR3 coding DNA: TGTGCCAGCAGCCAAGATCGGGTGGGGCCGGCTTTCTTT. Protein sequence: CASSQDRVGPAFF.

This chain uses TRBV28 with TRBJ2-2; D is possibly TRBD1 (5 bases). With 9 bases removed from V and 4 bases from J, the gap between germline ends came to 18 bases. CDR1 is MDHEN and CDR2 is SYDVKM in the germline V gene. The CDR3 contains 15 residues. Here the CDR3 DNA reads TGTGCCAGTACACCTCAGTGGGGCAGCACCGGGGAGCTGTTTTTT. Its translation is CASTPQWGSTGELFF.

The table lists this clonotype with a few counts. This chain connects TRBV4-3 to TRBJ2-7; unclear D gene. The CDR3 is 15 residues long. Germline CDR1 and CDR2: LGHNA and YSLEER. V lost 1 base and J 0 bases, leaving 10 bases between the germline ends. The DNA for the CDR3 is TGCGCCAGCAGCCAAGCTACTAAGAGCTCCTACGAGCAGTACTTC. Protein sequence: CASSQATKSSYEQYF.

There are a few counts of this clonotype. J is TRBJ2-2 and V is TRBV14; D gene uncertain. This CDR3 comprises 14 residues. Trimming stripped 0 bases from V and 6 bases from J, with 8 bases between. CDR1 SGHDN and CDR2 FVKESK come from the germline V gene. CDR3 bases: TGTGCCAGCAGCCAAGATTACCCCCCCGGGGAGCTGTTTTTT. Protein: CASSQDYPPGELFF.